This TCR beta chain was obtained from a study of blood T cells in healthy people across ages. Russia was home to the donors, healthy Caucasian individuals aged about 6 to 90. Every sample yielded at least 6.5 million isolated PBMCs. With a J-beta primer mix and a sample-barcoded 5' primer, a second PCR ran about 7 to 12 cycles. Each cDNA molecule was tagged by a template-switch adaptor that had 12 random nucleotides. Via MiXCR, TCRdb re-called the 5' RACE reads, giving one row per CDR3 protein. The repertoire holds 630,000 or so distinct CDR3 sequences, with roughly 31% as singletons. This clonotype has ten or more counts. The receptor was isolated from a woman aged 80 or over in good health. Material: blood.

In DNA, the CDR3 is TGTGCCAGCAGTTTTTGGCCGGGACAGGGGGCTCCCTCCTTCTATGGCTACACCTTC. The encoded protein is CASSFWPGQGAPSFYGYTF. The chain couples TRBV12-3 or TRBV12-4 to TRBJ1-2, with 12 bases aligning to TRBD1. The CDR3 covers 19 residues. J was trimmed by 4 bases and V by 3 bases; bases with no gene match: 15.